A selection of T cell receptor beta chains follows, all from one sample in a study of cytomegalovirus exposure and HLA in healthy donors. Here immunoSEQ multiplex PCR was the method, and the copy in TCRdb shows in-frame clones only, minus some. The sample records 99,000 or so clones, over 65% being singletons. The sample was PBMCs. The origin of the receptors is a man between 60 and 75 years old in good health and CMV-seropositive. Both conserved end residues are part of each CDR3. A D gene is named only where the DNA matches it firmly. Only some rows state a clone size, as once, few, many or a class for expanded clones.

v_call: TRBV19; clone_size: .; d_call: TRBD1; j_call: TRBJ2-2; cdr3_nt: TGTGCCAGTAGTCCACAGGGGGCGATAGGCACCGGGGAGCTGTTTTTT; cdr3_aa: CASSPQGAIGTGELFF
v_call: TRBV28; clone_size: .; d_call: TRBD1; j_call: TRBJ2-7; cdr3_nt: TGTGCCAGCAGACTCCGAGGGACAGGGGGCCACTACGAGCAGTACTTC; cdr3_aa: CASRLRGTGGHYEQYF
v_call: TRBV4-2; clone_size: .; d_call: TRBD2; j_call: TRBJ2-3; cdr3_nt: TGTGCCAGCAGCCAAGTAGGGACTAGAGAACTCACAGATACGCAGTATTTT; cdr3_aa: CASSQVGTRELTDTQYF
v_call: TRBV18; clone_size: .; d_call: TRBD1; j_call: TRBJ1-2; cdr3_nt: TGTGCCAGCTCACCACTGACAGGGACGAACTATGGCTACACCTTC; cdr3_aa: CASSPLTGTNYGYTF
v_call: TRBV18; clone_size: .; d_call: TRBD2; j_call: TRBJ2-2; cdr3_nt: TGTGCCAGCTCACCCCAGCGACTAGCGGGGGCCGGGGAGCTGTTTTTT; cdr3_aa: CASSPQRLAGAGELFF
v_call: TRBV9; clone_size: .; d_call: .; j_call: TRBJ2-3; cdr3_nt: TGTGCCAGCACCGGGAGACAGTCCACAGATACGCAGTATTTT; cdr3_aa: CASTGRQSTDTQYF
v_call: TRBV5-1; clone_size: .; d_call: .; j_call: TRBJ2-1; cdr3_nt: TGCGCCAGCAGCTCAGGACTCCCTCCCTACAATGAGCAGTTCTTC; cdr3_aa: CASSSGLPPYNEQFF
v_call: TRBV7-3; clone_size: .; d_call: .; j_call: TRBJ2-7; cdr3_nt: TGTGCCAGCAGCCCAAACAGGGCCCCATACGACGAGCAGTACTTC; cdr3_aa: CASSPNRAPYDEQYF
v_call: TRBV2; clone_size: .; d_call: TRBD1; j_call: TRBJ1-1; cdr3_nt: TGTGCCAGCGGTCATAAATCGGACAGGATGAACACTGAAGCTTTCTTT; cdr3_aa: CASGHKSDRMNTEAFF
v_call: TRBV29-1; clone_size: .; d_call: .; j_call: TRBJ2-5; cdr3_nt: TGCAGCGCCTCGGAGGGTGGGCGGACCAACCGTATGAGCCAGTACTTC; cdr3_aa: CSASEGGRTNRMSQYF
v_call: TRBV4-1; clone_size: .; d_call: .; j_call: TRBJ1-5; cdr3_nt: TGCGCCAGCAGCCAAGAACGACTGAGCAATCAGCCCCAGCATTTT; cdr3_aa: CASSQERLSNQPQHF
v_call: TRBV2; clone_size: .; d_call: .; j_call: TRBJ2-1; cdr3_nt: TGTGCCAGCCGCAGGGGTAATGAGCAGTTCTTC; cdr3_aa: CASRRGNEQFF
v_call: TRBV7-2; clone_size: few; d_call: .; j_call: TRBJ1-4; cdr3_nt: TGTGCCAGCAGCTTAGTGGCAGGGTATGAAAAACTGTTTTTT; cdr3_aa: CASSLVAGYEKLFF
v_call: TRBV19; clone_size: .; d_call: .; j_call: TRBJ2-2; cdr3_nt: TGTGCCATTGCAGGGGAAAACACCGGGGAGCTGTTTTTT; cdr3_aa: CAIAGENTGELFF
v_call: TRBV2; clone_size: .; d_call: .; j_call: TRBJ2-3; cdr3_nt: TGTGCCAGCAGTGAGCAGCGGAAAAGCACAGATACGCAGTATTTT; cdr3_aa: CASSEQRKSTDTQYF
v_call: TRBV7-2; clone_size: .; d_call: .; j_call: TRBJ1-5; cdr3_nt: TGTGCCAGCAGCTTAGAAAGAGGAGGCCAGCCCCAGCATTTT; cdr3_aa: CASSLERGGQPQHF
v_call: TRBV9; clone_size: .; d_call: .; j_call: TRBJ2-5; cdr3_nt: TGTGCCAGCAGCGTAGTAGCGAGCGGCCAAGAGACCCAGTACTTC; cdr3_aa: CASSVVASGQETQYF
v_call: TRBV28; clone_size: .; d_call: TRBD1; j_call: TRBJ1-6; cdr3_nt: TGTGCCAGCAGGAGTTTGCTGGGACAGGATAATTCACCCCTCCACTTT; cdr3_aa: CASRSLLGQDNSPLHF
v_call: TRBV7-2; clone_size: .; d_call: TRBD2; j_call: TRBJ2-7; cdr3_nt: TGTGCCAGCAGCTCTGGGGGGGTTTCCTACGAGCAGTACTTC; cdr3_aa: CASSSGGVSYEQYF
v_call: TRBV5-1; clone_size: .; d_call: .; j_call: TRBJ1-1; cdr3_nt: TGCGCCAGCAGCTCCCTCCGGTCGAACACTGAAGCTTTCTTT; cdr3_aa: CASSSLRSNTEAFF
v_call: TRBV10-3; clone_size: .; d_call: TRBD1; j_call: TRBJ2-7; cdr3_nt: TGTGCCATCAGTAATTTAGACAGGGACGAGCAGTACTTC; cdr3_aa: CAISNLDRDEQYF
v_call: TRBV7-3; clone_size: .; d_call: TRBD2; j_call: TRBJ2-2; cdr3_nt: TGTGCCAGCAGCCCCCTGACTAGCGGTACCGGGGAGCTGTTTTTT; cdr3_aa: CASSPLTSGTGELFF
v_call: TRBV11-3; clone_size: .; d_call: TRBD1; j_call: TRBJ2-5; cdr3_nt: TGTGCCAGCAGTAATACAGGGGGCGCGGAGACCCAGTACTTC; cdr3_aa: CASSNTGGAETQYF
v_call: TRBV2; clone_size: .; d_call: TRBD1; j_call: TRBJ2-1; cdr3_nt: TGTGCCAGCGCCCGGGACAGCTCCTACAATGAGCAGTTCTTC; cdr3_aa: CASARDSSYNEQFF
v_call: TRBV5-1; clone_size: .; d_call: TRBD2; j_call: TRBJ2-3; cdr3_nt: TGCGCCAGCAGCTCGGGGCTAGCGGGGGGGCCGAGCACAGATACGCAGTATTTT; cdr3_aa: CASSSGLAGGPSTDTQYF
v_call: TRBV6-1; clone_size: few; d_call: .; j_call: TRBJ2-7; cdr3_nt: TGTGCCAGCAGTGCGTCAGGCCTGAGCTCCTACGAGCAGTACTTC; cdr3_aa: CASSASGLSSYEQYF
v_call: TRBV19; clone_size: .; d_call: .; j_call: TRBJ2-6; cdr3_nt: TGTGCCAGTACCGCCGGAGCTGGGGCCAACGTCCTGACTTTC; cdr3_aa: CASTAGAGANVLTF
v_call: TRBV7-3; clone_size: .; d_call: TRBD2; j_call: TRBJ2-6; cdr3_nt: TGTGCCAGCAGCTTAAAACTAGCGGGGATCTCTGGGGCCAACGTCCTGACTTTC; cdr3_aa: CASSLKLAGISGANVLTF